This T cell receptor beta chain was identified in a study of blood T cell repertoires in COVID-19. Background on the study: COVID-19 samples from acute and convalescent phases originated in the United States, Italy and Spain.

This clone has a single count. Trimming shortened V by 0 bases and J by 4 bases, and 16 bases separated the two germline ends. Germline V gene data show CDR1 as SGHRS and CDR2 as YFSETQ. There are 16 residues in the CDR3. Authors' methods: Nucleated cell number was recorded as an estimate derived from reference gene primer amplification. Some clones are missing from TCRdb's copy, which holds only in-frame ones; the method was immunoSEQ multiplex PCR. That table furnishes V, J and clone size, whereas the DNA furnished D and trimming. The profile shows 150,000 to 200,000 clones, about 86% of them singletons.

Sequenced sample: peripheral blood. The sequence was collected from a woman in her 70s with COVID-19, enrolled during active disease. This sequence joins TRBV5-1 and TRBJ2-5, with D possibly TRBD1 on 6 matching bases. CDR3 coding DNA: TGCGCCAGCAGCTTGGCCACGGCAGGGGTGGCAGAGACCCAGTACTTC. It is translated as CASSLATAGVAETQYF.